Listed below are T cell receptor beta chains from one sample, sequenced in a study of T cells in Graves' hyperthyroidism and ophthalmopathy. MiXCR, applied by TCRdb to the multiplex PCR reads, yields one record per CDR3 protein. The table shows roughly 350,000 distinct CDR3 sequences, with around 13% occurring only once. Sequencing used blood. The receptors originated from a woman aged 25 to 39 with Graves' hyperthyroidism. Both conserved end residues are trimmed from each CDR3. Each record gives: V gene, J gene, CDR3 protein.

>TRBV28|TRBJ2-1
ASSFSGVLNEQF
>TRBV20-1|TRBJ2-7
SARDPKDFYEQY
>TRBV20-1|TRBJ2-1
SARDGRSRNEQF
>TRBV18|TRBJ2-3
ASSPMDTDTQY
>TRBV2|TRBJ2-7
ASSEVLAGYEQY
>TRBV20-1|TRBJ2-7
SAREPRDYPYEQY
>TRBV20-1|TRBJ1-3
SARPTGWNTIY
>TRBV2|TRBJ2-1
ASSQRESPPNEQF
>TRBV11-2|TRBJ2-1
ASSLEPGTGINNEQS
>TRBV27|TRBJ1-1
ASSFLNSEAF
>TRBV7-9|TRBJ1-2
ASSFVSDDGYT
>TRBV6-1|TRBJ2-1
ASSEGPWDEQF
>TRBV7-2|TRBJ2-4
ASSPAGGGDIQY
>TRBV9|TRBJ2-1
ASSVRGGDSGDEQF
>TRBV6-2/TRBV6-3|TRBJ1-5
ASSRVGNQSQH
>TRBV20-1|TRBJ2-3
SARRQLRTDTQY
>TRBV28|TRBJ1-2
ASSGQVTYGYT
>TRBV19|TRBJ1-1
ASKWDSRNTEAF
>TRBV2|TRBJ2-1
ASTDDRNDSPKRV
>TRBV20-1|TRBJ2-3
SASWDSTDTQY
>TRBV2|TRBJ1-5
ASSISQIRGQPQH
>TRBV28|TRBJ2-5
ASSSSQIPETQY
>TRBV28|TRBJ2-7
ASRIEGRGEQY
>TRBV11-2|TRBJ2-7
ASSFDWVQREQY
>TRBV10-3|TRBJ2-2
ATGTSGRADTGELF
>TRBV20-1|TRBJ2-3
SARDETSGTDTQY
>TRBV4-1|TRBJ1-2
ASSQQGANYGYT
>TRBV7-2|TRBJ1-4
ASSLDPSTNEKLF
>TRBV24-1|TRBJ1-2
ATRDSTGVEGYT
>TRBV20-1|TRBJ1-1
SAFADTGTEAF
>TRBV7-3|TRBJ2-7
ASSPDGGSSYEQY
>TRBV20-1|TRBJ2-1
SAKKQGSSSYNEQF